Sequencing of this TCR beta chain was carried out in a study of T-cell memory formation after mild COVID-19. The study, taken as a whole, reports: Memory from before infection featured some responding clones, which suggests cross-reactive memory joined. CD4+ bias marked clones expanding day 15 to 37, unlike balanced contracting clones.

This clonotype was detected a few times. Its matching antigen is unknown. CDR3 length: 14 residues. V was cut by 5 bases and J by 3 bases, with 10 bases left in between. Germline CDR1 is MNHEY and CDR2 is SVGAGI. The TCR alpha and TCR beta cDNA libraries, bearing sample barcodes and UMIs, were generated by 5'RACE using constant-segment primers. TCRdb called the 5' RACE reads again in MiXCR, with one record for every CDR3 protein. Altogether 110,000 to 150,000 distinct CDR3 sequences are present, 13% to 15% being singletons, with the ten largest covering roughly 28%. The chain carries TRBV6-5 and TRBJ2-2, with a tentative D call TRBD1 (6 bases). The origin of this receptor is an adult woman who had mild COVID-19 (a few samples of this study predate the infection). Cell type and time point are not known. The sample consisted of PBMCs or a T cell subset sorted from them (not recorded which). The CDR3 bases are TGTGCCAGCAGTCACAGGGATGACACCGGGGAGCTGTTTTTT. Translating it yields CASSHRDDTGELFF.